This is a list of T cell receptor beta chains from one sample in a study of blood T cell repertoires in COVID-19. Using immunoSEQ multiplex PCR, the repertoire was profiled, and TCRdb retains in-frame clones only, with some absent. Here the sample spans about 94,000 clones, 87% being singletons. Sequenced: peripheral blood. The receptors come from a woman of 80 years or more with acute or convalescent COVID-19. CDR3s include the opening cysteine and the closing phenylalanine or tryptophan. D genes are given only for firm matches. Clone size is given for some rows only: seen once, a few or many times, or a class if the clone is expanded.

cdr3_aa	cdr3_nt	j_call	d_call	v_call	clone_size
CASGQTSNTQYF	TGTGCCAGCGGGCAAACATCAAATACGCAGTATTTT	TRBJ2-3	-	TRBV6-6	-
CASSVGLAGGTDTQYF	TGTGCCAGCAGCGTAGGGCTAGCGGGGGGCACAGATACGCAGTATTTT	TRBJ2-3	TRBD2	TRBV9	-
CASSHTDSLSYNEQFF	TGCGCCAGCAGTCACACGGACAGTCTCTCCTACAATGAGCAGTTCTTC	TRBJ2-1	-	TRBV23-1	-
CASSQRGTDSPDRAGNTIYF	TGCGCCAGCAGCCAACGGGGCACCGATTCCCCAGACAGGGCTGGAAACACCATATATTTT	TRBJ1-3	TRBD1	TRBV4-1	-
CSVAGVTDTQYF	TGCAGCGTTGCGGGAGTGACAGATACGCAGTATTTT	TRBJ2-3	-	TRBV29-1	once
CASSLGGTGSYEQYF	TGTGCCAGCAGCTTGGGGGGGACAGGATCCTACGAGCAGTACTTC	TRBJ2-7	TRBD1	TRBV5-4	once
CASSLSSYSYEQYF	TGTGCCAGCAGCTTATCTAGTTACTCCTACGAGCAGTACTTC	TRBJ2-7	-	TRBV7-2	-
CASSVRRGGYNEQFF	TGTGCCAGCAGCGTCCGGCGGGGCGGCTACAATGAGCAGTTCTTC	TRBJ2-1	-	TRBV5-4	-
CASSLGWGDYGYTF	TGCGCCAGCAGCTTGGGCTGGGGAGACTATGGCTACACCTTC	TRBJ1-2	-	TRBV5-1	-
CASSQDWSGGAYTQYF	TGTGCCAGCAGCCAAGATTGGAGCGGGGGGGCGTATACGCAGTATTTT	TRBJ2-3	TRBD2	TRBV4-2	-
CASAGTGRSAAFF	TGTGCCAGCGCCGGCACGGGGAGGTCCGCAGCTTTCTTT	TRBJ1-1	-	TRBV16	-
CSALTNNEQFF	TGCAGTGCGCTAACCAACAATGAGCAGTTCTTC	TRBJ2-1	-	TRBV20-1	-
CASSGGLAGEYTDTQYF	TGTGCCAGCAGTGGGGGACTAGCGGGGGAATACACAGATACGCAGTATTTT	TRBJ2-3	TRBD2	TRBV2	-
CASSLRESGINEQFF	TGTGCCAGCAGCTTGCGGGAGTCCGGGATAAATGAGCAGTTCTTC	TRBJ2-1	-	TRBV5-4	-
CASSLEGGYNEQFF	TGTGCCAGCAGCTTAGAAGGGGGTTACAATGAGCAGTTCTTC	TRBJ2-1	-	TRBV11-2	-
CASSPGLAYEQYF	TGCGCCAGCAGCCCAGGACTAGCCTACGAGCAGTACTTC	TRBJ2-7	TRBD2	TRBV5-1	-
CASSDPSGSNEQFF	TGTGCCAGCAGTGACCCCAGCGGGAGTAATGAGCAGTTCTTC	TRBJ2-1	TRBD2	TRBV25-1	-
CASSIVRESGQKLFF	TGTGCCAGTAGTATAGTCAGGGAATCGGGCCAAAAACTGTTTTTT	TRBJ1-4	-	TRBV19	-
CASRRTSGGIDTQYF	TGTGCCAGCAGGAGGACTAGCGGGGGCATAGATACGCAGTATTTT	TRBJ2-3	TRBD2	TRBV6-5	-
CASGLGFRDTEAFF	TGTGCTAGTGGTTTGGGGTTTAGAGACACTGAAGCTTTCTTT	TRBJ1-1	-	TRBV12-5	-
CASSPGTGHADTEAFF	TGTGCCAGCAGCCCCGGGACAGGGCATGCGGACACTGAAGCTTTCTTT	TRBJ1-1	TRBD1	TRBV6-6	once
CASSQTTGTSPLHF	TGTGCCAGCAGCCAAACGACAGGGACGTCACCCCTCCACTTT	TRBJ1-6	TRBD1	TRBV4-2	-
CASSLGPNGYTF	TGTGCCAGCAGCTTGGGTCCTAACGGCTACACCTTC	TRBJ1-2	-	TRBV5-6	-
CASSPGQSNQPQHF	TGTGCCAGCTCACCCGGACAGAGCAATCAGCCCCAGCATTTT	TRBJ1-5	-	TRBV18	-
CASSIPGGRAVDNEQFF	TGTGCCAGTAGTATACCTGGCGGGAGGGCCGTCGACAATGAGCAGTTCTTC	TRBJ2-1	TRBD2	TRBV19	-
CAWSAGTINTEAFF	TGTGCCTGGAGTGCCGGGACAATAAACACTGAAGCTTTCTTT	TRBJ1-1	-	TRBV30	-
CASKVGRQAADEQFF	TGTGCCAGCAAGGTAGGAAGACAGGCGGCGGATGAGCAGTTCTTC	TRBJ2-1	-	TRBV7-2	-
CASSQEGQSNYNSPLHF	TGTGCCAGCAGCCAAGAGGGACAGTCCAACTATAATTCACCCCTCCACTTT	TRBJ1-6	TRBD1	TRBV3-1/TRBV3-2	-
CAISSPGQTHSTDTQYF	TGTGCCATCAGTTCTCCGGGACAAACCCATAGCACAGATACGCAGTATTTT	TRBJ2-3	-	TRBV10-3	-
CASSGAYEQYF	TGTGCCAGCAGTGGGGCTTACGAGCAGTACTTC	TRBJ2-7	-	TRBV2	-
CASSPRPLGSSYNEQFF	TGTGCCAGCTCACCACGCCCGCTTGGGAGCTCCTACAATGAGCAGTTCTTC	TRBJ2-1	-	TRBV18	-
CASSPQAKLFF	TGTGCCAGCAGTCCTCAGGCGAAACTGTTTTTT	TRBJ1-4	-	TRBV2	-
CASSPLGTSYNEQFF	TGTGCCAGCAGCCCCCTAGGGACTAGCTACAATGAGCAGTTCTTC	TRBJ2-1	TRBD2	TRBV2	-
CASSFRDRNEQFF	TGTGCCAGCAGTTTTCGGGATCGCAATGAGCAGTTCTTC	TRBJ2-1	-	TRBV12-3/TRBV12-4	-
CASSDNSGGAYEQFF	TGTGCCAGCAGCGATAATAGCGGGGGGGCCTATGAGCAGTTCTTC	TRBJ2-1	TRBD2	TRBV7-2	-
CSVPRDRGTRNEQFF	TGCAGCGTCCCCCGGGACAGGGGAACGAGGAATGAGCAGTTCTTC	TRBJ2-1	TRBD1	TRBV29-1	-
CATGPGNSPLHF	TGTGCCACAGGTCCGGGGAATTCACCCCTCCACTTT	TRBJ1-6	-	TRBV6-6	-
CASSLGLSNTGELFF	TGTGCCAGCAGCTTGGGTCTATCGAACACCGGGGAGCTGTTTTTT	TRBJ2-2	-	TRBV5-6	-
CASSERVGGLATNEKLFF	TGTGCCAGCAGTGAAAGGGTGGGGGGTTTAGCAACTAATGAAAAACTGTTTTTT	TRBJ1-4	-	TRBV25-1	-
CASSGSGWEAKNIQYF	TGTGCCAGCAGTGGTAGCGGCTGGGAAGCCAAAAACATTCAGTACTTC	TRBJ2-4	-	TRBV6-1	-
CATSNSRPKSGANVLTF	TGTGCCACCAGCAACAGCCGCCCAAAATCTGGGGCCAACGTCCTGACTTTC	TRBJ2-6	-	TRBV15	-
CASSFTGLYNSPLHF	TGTGCCAGCAGTTTTACAGGCCTCTATAATTCACCCCTCCACTTT	TRBJ1-6	-	TRBV27	once
CASSLSGGTDTQYF	TGCGCCAGCAGCCTAAGCGGGGGCACAGATACGCAGTATTTT	TRBJ2-3	TRBD2	TRBV5-1	-
CASSQEGRGRGDTQYF	TGTGCCAGCAGCCAAGAGGGAAGGGGGAGAGGAGATACGCAGTATTTT	TRBJ2-3	-	TRBV3-1/TRBV3-2	-
CAWATGANVLTF	TGTGCCTGGGCTACTGGGGCCAACGTCCTGACTTTC	TRBJ2-6	-	TRBV30	-
CASSYRVGSGNNQPQHF	TGTGCCAGCAGTTATAGAGTGGGCAGCGGGAACAATCAGCCCCAGCATTTT	TRBJ1-5	-	TRBV6-2/TRBV6-3	-
CASRQDRNQPQHF	TGTGCCAGTAGACAGGATCGGAATCAGCCCCAGCATTTT	TRBJ1-5	-	TRBV19	-
CASSARGTYNEQFF	TGTGCCAGCAGCGCCAGGGGGACCTACAATGAGCAGTTCTTC	TRBJ2-1	TRBD1	TRBV6-5	-
CAWNGGAGETQYF	TGTGCCTGGAATGGGGGGGCCGGAGAGACCCAGTACTTC	TRBJ2-5	-	TRBV30	-
CSVGTYRVDEQYF	TGCAGCGTTGGGACTTACAGGGTCGACGAGCAGTACTTC	TRBJ2-7	-	TRBV29-1	-
CASSLAVGQGPVDEQYF	TGCGCCAGCAGCTTGGCCGTTGGACAGGGGCCAGTCGACGAGCAGTACTTC	TRBJ2-7	TRBD1	TRBV5-1	-
CASSVGTSGRDTDTQYF	TGTGCCAGCAGCGTAGGCACTAGCGGGAGGGATACAGATACGCAGTATTTT	TRBJ2-3	TRBD2	TRBV9	-